This entry describes one TCR beta chain. Original processing notes: Amplification of reference gene primers was used by the study to estimate nucleated cell counts. This table comes from immunoSEQ multiplex PCR, and its TCRdb copy is limited to in-frame clones, with some not included. V, J and clone size reflect that table, while D and trimming were determined from the DNA. The repertoire includes hundreds of thousands of clones, about 90% of them detected once, and just under 6.5% sits in the top ten. Germline lookup yields CDR1 SGDLS and CDR2 YYNGEE. J gave up 2 bases and V 3 bases, and 6 bases lay outside the gene matches. There are 15 residues in the CDR3. This sample is part of a study of blood T cell repertoires in COVID-19. Study as a whole: The United States, Italy and Spain were the sources of the acute and convalescent COVID-19 samples. In each case, the material was cDNA or gDNA derived from T cells, B-cell-depleted T cells, or PBMCs.

It was during active infection that Seattle patients were enrolled and then longitudinally followed. This receptor was taken from a woman in her forties or fifties with COVID-19, enrolled during active disease. The J gene is TRBJ2-3, the V gene TRBV9, with 7 bases fitting TRBD1. The sequenced material came from peripheral blood. The CDR3 spells CASSGRDSNTDTQYF. In DNA form, the CDR3 reads TGTGCCAGCAGCGGCCGGGACAGCAACACAGATACGCAGTATTTT.